This is a list of T cell receptor beta chains from one sample in a study of radiotherapy plus CTLA-4 blockade in lung cancer. Libraries were prepared by immunoSEQ multiplex PCR; TCRdb keeps only in-frame clonotypes and omits some of them. Of tens of thousands of clones in the sample, roughly four fifths were seen once. This specimen consisted of peripheral blood, obtained from a patient treated with radiotherapy plus ipilimumab. Every receptor here comes from a human donor with non-small cell lung cancer that progressed on radiotherapy plus ipilimumab. Both conserved end residues are part of each CDR3. Each record gives: CDR3 protein, CDR3 DNA, V gene, clone size, D gene, J gene. The D gene is left open where the match is weak. Expanded clones are given a class, and other clones once, few, many or no size at all.

CDR3aa: CASSQGGDVYEQYF
CDR3nt: TGTGCCAGCAGCCAAGGGGGAGACGTATACGAGCAGTACTTC
v_gene: TRBV11-3
abundance: NA
d_gene: NA
j_gene: TRBJ2-7

CDR3aa: CSVDQGRAEAFF
CDR3nt: TGCAGCGTCGATCAGGGGCGGGCTGAAGCTTTCTTT
v_gene: TRBV29-1
abundance: NA
d_gene: NA
j_gene: TRBJ1-1

CDR3aa: CASSSPDRDYEQYF
CDR3nt: TGTGCCAGCAGTTCCCCGGACAGGGACTACGAGCAGTACTTC
v_gene: TRBV27
abundance: NA
d_gene: TRBD1
j_gene: TRBJ2-7

CDR3aa: CASSSGQGPGQPQHF
CDR3nt: TGTGCCAGCAGTTCGGGACAGGGTCCAGGACAGCCCCAGCATTTT
v_gene: TRBV6-5
abundance: few
d_gene: TRBD1
j_gene: TRBJ1-5

CDR3aa: CATSRATGENSPLHF
CDR3nt: TGTGCCACCAGCAGAGCCACAGGGGAAAATTCACCCCTCCACTTT
v_gene: TRBV15
abundance: NA
d_gene: TRBD1
j_gene: TRBJ1-6

CDR3aa: CASEGGSGGEKLFF
CDR3nt: TGTGCCAGTGAGGGGGGGAGTGGTGGTGAAAAACTGTTTTTT
v_gene: TRBV19
abundance: once
d_gene: NA
j_gene: TRBJ1-4

CDR3aa: CASSEGWPSLNEQFF
CDR3nt: TGTGCCAGCAGTGAAGGTTGGCCTAGCTTGAATGAGCAGTTCTTC
v_gene: TRBV2
abundance: NA
d_gene: NA
j_gene: TRBJ2-1

CDR3aa: CASSRAASNQPQHF
CDR3nt: TGCGCCAGCAGTAGAGCGGCTAGCAATCAGCCCCAGCATTTT
v_gene: TRBV10-2
abundance: NA
d_gene: NA
j_gene: TRBJ1-5

CDR3aa: CASSVAGEANYGYTF
CDR3nt: TGTGCCAGCAGCGTAGCAGGGGAAGCTAACTATGGCTACACCTTC
v_gene: TRBV9
abundance: few
d_gene: NA
j_gene: TRBJ1-2

CDR3aa: CASSALAGGPTDTQYF
CDR3nt: TGTGCCAGCAGTGCCCTCGCGGGGGGCCCCACAGATACGCAGTATTTT
v_gene: TRBV27
abundance: once
d_gene: TRBD2
j_gene: TRBJ2-3

CDR3aa: CAISDNRNYGYTF
CDR3nt: TGTGCCATCAGTGATAACAGAAACTATGGCTACACCTTC
v_gene: TRBV10-3
abundance: NA
d_gene: NA
j_gene: TRBJ1-2

CDR3aa: CASSRSGQSRYSNQPQHF
CDR3nt: TGTGCCAGTAGTAGATCGGGACAGAGTAGATATAGCAATCAGCCCCAGCATTTT
v_gene: TRBV19
abundance: NA
d_gene: TRBD1
j_gene: TRBJ1-5

CDR3aa: CASSEGGLPQETQYF
CDR3nt: TGTGCCAGCAGTGAGGGGGGGCTCCCCCAAGAGACCCAGTACTTC
v_gene: TRBV2
abundance: NA
d_gene: NA
j_gene: TRBJ2-5

CDR3aa: CASSLGQGYEQYF
CDR3nt: TGTGCCAGCAGCCTCGGACAGGGCTACGAGCAGTACTTC
v_gene: TRBV9
abundance: NA
d_gene: TRBD1
j_gene: TRBJ2-7

CDR3aa: CASSESGPSTDTQYF
CDR3nt: TGTGCCAGCAGTGAAAGCGGGCCAAGCACAGATACGCAGTATTTT
v_gene: TRBV2
abundance: NA
d_gene: NA
j_gene: TRBJ2-3

CDR3aa: CASSGRQGSAGELFF
CDR3nt: TGTGCCAGCAGTGGTCGACAGGGGTCGGCCGGGGAGCTGTTTTTT
v_gene: TRBV2
abundance: NA
d_gene: TRBD1
j_gene: TRBJ2-2

CDR3aa: CASSLMVQPTGNTEAFF
CDR3nt: TGTGCCAGCAGCTTAATGGTGCAGCCGACGGGGAACACTGAAGCTTTCTTT
v_gene: TRBV7-6
abundance: NA
d_gene: NA
j_gene: TRBJ1-1

CDR3aa: CASSVGGPNQPQHF
CDR3nt: TGTGCCAGCAGCGTAGGTGGGCCCAATCAGCCCCAGCATTTT
v_gene: TRBV9
abundance: medium-sized
d_gene: NA
j_gene: TRBJ1-5

CDR3aa: CASSPSVGNSPLHF
CDR3nt: TGCGCCAGCAGCCCTTCTGTCGGGAATTCACCCCTCCACTTT
v_gene: TRBV5-1
abundance: NA
d_gene: NA
j_gene: TRBJ1-6

CDR3aa: CASSSPHREMGSPLHF
CDR3nt: TGTGCCAGCAGCTCCCCCCACAGGGAGATGGGGTCACCCCTCCACTTT
v_gene: TRBV5-6
abundance: once
d_gene: NA
j_gene: TRBJ1-6

CDR3aa: CASSQEGSRADTQYF
CDR3nt: TGCGCCAGCAGCCAAGAAGGATCCCGGGCAGATACGCAGTATTTT
v_gene: TRBV4-3
abundance: once
d_gene: NA
j_gene: TRBJ2-3

CDR3aa: CASRGRHPTDTQYF
CDR3nt: TGTGCCAGCCGGGGGAGGCATCCCACAGATACGCAGTATTTT
v_gene: TRBV2
abundance: NA
d_gene: NA
j_gene: TRBJ2-3

CDR3aa: CASSQSYRGNTEAFF
CDR3nt: TGTGCCAGCAGCCAATCGTACAGGGGCAACACTGAAGCTTTCTTT
v_gene: TRBV16
abundance: NA
d_gene: TRBD1
j_gene: TRBJ1-1

CDR3aa: CASSLAGGGTSTGELFF
CDR3nt: TGCGCCAGCAGCTTGGCCGGGGGGGGTACGAGCACCGGGGAGCTGTTTTTT
v_gene: TRBV5-1
abundance: NA
d_gene: TRBD2
j_gene: TRBJ2-2

CDR3aa: CASSPPTGGLYNEQFF
CDR3nt: TGTGCCAGCTCACCACCGACGGGGGGGCTCTACAATGAGCAGTTCTTC
v_gene: TRBV18
abundance: NA
d_gene: TRBD2
j_gene: TRBJ2-1

CDR3aa: CASSFRSGVTGELFF
CDR3nt: TGCGCCAGCAGCTTCCGCTCAGGGGTCACCGGGGAGCTGTTTTTT
v_gene: TRBV5-1
abundance: NA
d_gene: NA
j_gene: TRBJ2-2

CDR3aa: CASIRDSATNEKLFF
CDR3nt: TGTGCCAGCATAAGGGACAGTGCAACTAATGAAAAACTGTTTTTT
v_gene: TRBV2
abundance: NA
d_gene: TRBD1
j_gene: TRBJ1-4

CDR3aa: CASSVNGQGASPLHF
CDR3nt: TGTGCCAGCAGCGTAAACGGACAGGGGGCTTCACCCCTCCACTTT
v_gene: TRBV9
abundance: NA
d_gene: TRBD1
j_gene: TRBJ1-6

CDR3aa: CASRKQGAGTEAFF
CDR3nt: TGTGCCAGTAGAAAACAGGGGGCTGGGACTGAAGCTTTCTTT
v_gene: TRBV19
abundance: NA
d_gene: TRBD1
j_gene: TRBJ1-1

CDR3aa: CASSTEGTWGNNEQFF
CDR3nt: TGTGCCAGTAGTACTGAGGGGACATGGGGAAACAATGAGCAGTTCTTC
v_gene: TRBV19
abundance: NA
d_gene: NA
j_gene: TRBJ2-1

CDR3aa: CASSFTGVHSTDTQYF
CDR3nt: TGCGCCAGCAGCTTTACAGGGGTTCACAGCACAGATACGCAGTATTTT
v_gene: TRBV5-1
abundance: once
d_gene: TRBD1
j_gene: TRBJ2-3

CDR3aa: CASSGYWTSGGSTDTQYF
CDR3nt: TGTGCCAGCAGTGGGTATTGGACTAGCGGGGGTAGCACAGATACGCAGTATTTT
v_gene: TRBV6-1
abundance: NA
d_gene: TRBD2
j_gene: TRBJ2-3

CDR3aa: CASSLFLVSGGAFETQYF
CDR3nt: TGTGCCAGCAGCTTATTCCTGGTTAGCGGGGGGGCCTTCGAGACCCAGTACTTC
v_gene: TRBV7-2
abundance: NA
d_gene: TRBD2
j_gene: TRBJ2-5

CDR3aa: CASSELAGGLNEQFF
CDR3nt: TGTGCCAGCAGCGAACTAGCGGGGGGGCTAAATGAGCAGTTCTTC
v_gene: TRBV7-3
abundance: NA
d_gene: TRBD2
j_gene: TRBJ2-1

CDR3aa: CASRPRGGGAREQFF
CDR3nt: TGTGCCAGTCGGCCACGTGGCGGGGGGGCTCGGGAGCAGTTCTTC
v_gene: TRBV19
abundance: few
d_gene: TRBD2
j_gene: TRBJ2-1

CDR3aa: CASSTDRAYGYTF
CDR3nt: TGTGCCAGCAGCACCGACAGGGCCTATGGCTACACCTTC
v_gene: TRBV7-2
abundance: NA
d_gene: TRBD1
j_gene: TRBJ1-2

CDR3aa: CASSRQANQPQHF
CDR3nt: TGTGCCAGCAGCCGACAGGCCAATCAGCCCCAGCATTTT
v_gene: TRBV7-2
abundance: few
d_gene: NA
j_gene: TRBJ1-5

CDR3aa: CASSTGGAGTDTQYF
CDR3nt: TGTGCCAGCAGCACAGGCGGAGCGGGGACAGATACGCAGTATTTT
v_gene: TRBV7-2
abundance: few
d_gene: TRBD2
j_gene: TRBJ2-3

CDR3aa: CASSRTNANYGYTF
CDR3nt: TGTGCCAGCAGCAGGACAAACGCTAACTATGGCTACACCTTC
v_gene: TRBV6-5
abundance: NA
d_gene: NA
j_gene: TRBJ1-2

CDR3aa: CASSESGVGYGYTF
CDR3nt: TGTGCCAGCTCAGAATCAGGGGTCGGCTATGGCTACACCTTC
v_gene: TRBV18
abundance: NA
d_gene: NA
j_gene: TRBJ1-2

CDR3aa: CATNSGFYEQYF
CDR3nt: TGTGCCACCAACAGTGGGTTCTACGAGCAGTACTTC
v_gene: TRBV6-5
abundance: NA
d_gene: NA
j_gene: TRBJ2-7

CDR3aa: CASSLNSHSTDTQYF
CDR3nt: TGTGCCAGCAGCTTAAACTCCCACAGCACAGATACGCAGTATTTT
v_gene: TRBV7-3
abundance: NA
d_gene: NA
j_gene: TRBJ2-3

CDR3aa: CASAGRTQYF
CDR3nt: TGTGCTAGCGCAGGTCGTACGCAGTATTTT
v_gene: TRBV12-5
abundance: NA
d_gene: NA
j_gene: TRBJ2-3

CDR3aa: CASSFTGSLDGYTF
CDR3nt: TGTGCCAGTAGTTTTACCGGGAGCCTTGACGGCTACACCTTC
v_gene: TRBV19
abundance: once
d_gene: NA
j_gene: TRBJ1-2

CDR3aa: CASSRGLAGGPSYNEQFF
CDR3nt: TGCGCCAGCAGCCGCGGACTAGCGGGGGGGCCATCCTACAATGAGCAGTTCTTC
v_gene: TRBV5-1
abundance: NA
d_gene: TRBD2
j_gene: TRBJ2-1

CDR3aa: CASSLAEKGVANVLTF
CDR3nt: TGTGCCAGCAGCTTAGCAGAAAAGGGGGTGGCCAACGTCCTGACTTTC
v_gene: TRBV11-1
abundance: NA
d_gene: NA
j_gene: TRBJ2-6